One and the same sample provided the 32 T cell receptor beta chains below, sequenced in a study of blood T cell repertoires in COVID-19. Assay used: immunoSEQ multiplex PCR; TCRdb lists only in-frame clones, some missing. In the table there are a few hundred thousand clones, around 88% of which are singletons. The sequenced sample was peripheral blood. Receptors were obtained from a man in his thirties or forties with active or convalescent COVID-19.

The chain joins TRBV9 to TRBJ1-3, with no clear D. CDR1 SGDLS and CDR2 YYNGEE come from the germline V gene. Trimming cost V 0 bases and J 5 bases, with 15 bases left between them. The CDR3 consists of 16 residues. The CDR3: CASSVGDLGWRNTIYF. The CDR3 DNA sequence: TGTGCCAGCAGCGTAGGAGACCTGGGCTGGCGAAACACCATATATTTT.

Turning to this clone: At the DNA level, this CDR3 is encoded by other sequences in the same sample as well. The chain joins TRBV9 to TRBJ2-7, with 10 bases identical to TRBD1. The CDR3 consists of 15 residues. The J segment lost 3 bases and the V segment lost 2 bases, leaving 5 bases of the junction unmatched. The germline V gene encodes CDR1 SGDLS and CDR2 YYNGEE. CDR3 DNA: TGTGCCAGCAGCGTGGCGGGGACAGGGGACTACGAGCAGTACTTC. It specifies CASSVAGTGDYEQYF.

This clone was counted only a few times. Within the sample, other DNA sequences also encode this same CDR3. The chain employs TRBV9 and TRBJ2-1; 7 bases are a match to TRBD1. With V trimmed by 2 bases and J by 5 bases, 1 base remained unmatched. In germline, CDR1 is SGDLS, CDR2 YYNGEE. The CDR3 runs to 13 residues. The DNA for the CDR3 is TGTGCCAGCAGCGTCACAGGGGACAATGAGCAGTTCTTC. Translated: CASSVTGDNEQFF.

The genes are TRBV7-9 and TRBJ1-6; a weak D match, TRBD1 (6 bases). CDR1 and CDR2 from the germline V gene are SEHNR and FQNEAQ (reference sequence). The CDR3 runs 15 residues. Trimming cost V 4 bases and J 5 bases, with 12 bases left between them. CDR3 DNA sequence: TGTGCCAGCAGCTCCTGGGGGCAGAATAATTCACCCCTCCACTTT. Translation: CASSSWGQNNSPLHF.

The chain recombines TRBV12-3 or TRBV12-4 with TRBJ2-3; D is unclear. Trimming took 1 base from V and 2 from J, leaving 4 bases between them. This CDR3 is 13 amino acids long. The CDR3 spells CASSLGLTDTQYF. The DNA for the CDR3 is TGTGCCAGCAGTTTAGGTCTCACAGATACGCAGTATTTT.

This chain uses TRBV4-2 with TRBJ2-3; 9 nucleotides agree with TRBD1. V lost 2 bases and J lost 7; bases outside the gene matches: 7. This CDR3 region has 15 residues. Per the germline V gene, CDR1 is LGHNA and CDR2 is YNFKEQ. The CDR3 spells CASSQRTGGAHTQYF. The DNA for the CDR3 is TGTGCCAGCAGCCAAAGAACAGGGGGCGCGCATACGCAGTATTTT.

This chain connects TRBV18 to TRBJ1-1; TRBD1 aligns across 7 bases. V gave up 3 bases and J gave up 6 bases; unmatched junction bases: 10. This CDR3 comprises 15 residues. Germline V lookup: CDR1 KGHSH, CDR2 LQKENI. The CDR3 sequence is CASSPGTVLPAEAFF. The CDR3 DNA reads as TGTGCCAGCTCACCCGGGACAGTACTACCAGCTGAAGCTTTCTTT.

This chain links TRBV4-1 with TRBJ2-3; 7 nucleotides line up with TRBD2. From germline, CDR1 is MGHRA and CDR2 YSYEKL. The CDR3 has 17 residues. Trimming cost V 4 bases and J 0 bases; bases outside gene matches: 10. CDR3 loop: CASSRTSLADSTDTQYF. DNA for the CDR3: TGCGCCAGCAGCCGGACCTCGCTAGCGGATAGCACAGATACGCAGTATTTT.

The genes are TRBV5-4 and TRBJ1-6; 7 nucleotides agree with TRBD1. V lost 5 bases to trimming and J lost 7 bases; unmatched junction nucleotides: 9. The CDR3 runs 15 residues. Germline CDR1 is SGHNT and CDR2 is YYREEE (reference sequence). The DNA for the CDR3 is TGTGCCAGCAGTTCTCCGCAACAGGGGAATTCACCCCTCCACTTT. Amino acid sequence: CASSSPQQGNSPLHF.

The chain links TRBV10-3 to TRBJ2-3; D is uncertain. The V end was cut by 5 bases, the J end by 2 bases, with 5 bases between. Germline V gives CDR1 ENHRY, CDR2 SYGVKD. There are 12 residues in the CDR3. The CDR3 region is CAISPSTDTQYF. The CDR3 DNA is TGTGCCATCAGTCCTTCCACAGATACGCAGTATTTT.

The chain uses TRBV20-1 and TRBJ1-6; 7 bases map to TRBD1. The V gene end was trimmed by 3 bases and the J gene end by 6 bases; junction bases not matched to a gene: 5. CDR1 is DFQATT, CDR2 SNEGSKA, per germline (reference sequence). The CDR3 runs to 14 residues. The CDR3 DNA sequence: TGCAGTGCTAGTGCGGGACAGAGTAATTCACCCCTCCACTTT. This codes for CSASAGQSNSPLHF.

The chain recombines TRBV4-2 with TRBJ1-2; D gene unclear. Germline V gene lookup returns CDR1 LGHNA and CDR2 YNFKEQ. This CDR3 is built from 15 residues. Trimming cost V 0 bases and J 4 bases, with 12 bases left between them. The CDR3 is CASSQERGGGYGYTF. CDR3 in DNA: TGTGCCAGCAGCCAAGAGCGCGGAGGTGGCTATGGCTACACCTTC.

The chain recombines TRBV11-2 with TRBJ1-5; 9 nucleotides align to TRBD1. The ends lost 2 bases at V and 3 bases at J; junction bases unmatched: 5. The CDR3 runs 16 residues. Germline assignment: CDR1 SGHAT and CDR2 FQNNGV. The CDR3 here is CASSLRTGVTNQPQHF. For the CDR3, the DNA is TGTGCCAGCAGCTTACGGACAGGGGTTACCAATCAGCCCCAGCATTTT.

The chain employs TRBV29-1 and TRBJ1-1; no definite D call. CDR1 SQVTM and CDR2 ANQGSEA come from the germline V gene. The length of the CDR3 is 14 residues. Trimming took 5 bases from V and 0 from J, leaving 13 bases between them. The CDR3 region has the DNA TGCAGCGTTATCTCCCCTTTGTTGAACACTGAAGCTTTCTTT. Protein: CSVISPLLNTEAFF. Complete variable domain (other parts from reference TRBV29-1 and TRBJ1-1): SAVISQKPSRDICQRGTSLTIQCQVDSQVTMMFWYRQQPGQSLTLIATANQGSEATYESGFVIDKFPISRPNLTFSTLTVSNMSPEDSSIYLCSVISPLLNTEAFFGQGTRLTVV.

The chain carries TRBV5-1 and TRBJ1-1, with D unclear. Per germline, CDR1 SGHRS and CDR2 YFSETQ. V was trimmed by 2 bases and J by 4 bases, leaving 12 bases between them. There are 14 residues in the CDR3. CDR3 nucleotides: TGCGCCAGCAGCTTAACGCAGGCGGGCACTGAAGCTTTCTTT. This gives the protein CASSLTQAGTEAFF.

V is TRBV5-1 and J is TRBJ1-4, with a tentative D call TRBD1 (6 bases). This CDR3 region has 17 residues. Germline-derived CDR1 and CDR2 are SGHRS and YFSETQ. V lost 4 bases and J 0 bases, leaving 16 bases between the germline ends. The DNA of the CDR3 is TGCGCCAGCAGCCCCTCTGGACAGAAGGCAACTAATGAAAAACTGTTTTTT. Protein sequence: CASSPSGQKATNEKLFF.

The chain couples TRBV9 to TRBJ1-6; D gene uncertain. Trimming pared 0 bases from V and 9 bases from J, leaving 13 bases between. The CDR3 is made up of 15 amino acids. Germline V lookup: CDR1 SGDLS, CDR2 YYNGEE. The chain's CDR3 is CASSVGEGVSSPLHF. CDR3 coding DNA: TGTGCCAGCAGCGTAGGGGAGGGTGTCTCTTCACCCCTCCACTTT.

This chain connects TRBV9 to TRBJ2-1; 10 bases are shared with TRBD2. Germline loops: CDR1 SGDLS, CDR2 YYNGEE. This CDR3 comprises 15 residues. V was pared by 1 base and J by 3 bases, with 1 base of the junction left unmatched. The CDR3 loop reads CASSVLAGDYNEQFF. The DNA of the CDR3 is TGTGCCAGCAGCGTACTAGCGGGAGACTACAATGAGCAGTTCTTC.

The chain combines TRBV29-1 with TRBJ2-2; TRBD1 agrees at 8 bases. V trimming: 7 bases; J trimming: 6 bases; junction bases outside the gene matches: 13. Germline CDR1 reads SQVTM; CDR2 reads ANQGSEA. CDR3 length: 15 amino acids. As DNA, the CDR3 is TGCAGCGCGGAAATAGGACAGGGAATTTCCGGGGAGCTGTTTTTT. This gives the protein CSAEIGQGISGELFF.

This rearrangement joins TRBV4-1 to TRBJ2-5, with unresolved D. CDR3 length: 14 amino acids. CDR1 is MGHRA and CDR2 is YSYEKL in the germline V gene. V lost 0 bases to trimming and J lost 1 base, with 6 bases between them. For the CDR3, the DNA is TGCGCCAGCAGCCAAGACAACTTCCAAGAGACCCAGTACTTC. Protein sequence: CASSQDNFQETQYF.

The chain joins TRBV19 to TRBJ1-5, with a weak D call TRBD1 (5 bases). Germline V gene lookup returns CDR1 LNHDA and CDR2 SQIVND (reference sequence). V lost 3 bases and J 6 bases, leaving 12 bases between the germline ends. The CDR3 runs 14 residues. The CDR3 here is CASSIRQMGQPQHF. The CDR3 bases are TGTGCCAGTAGTATTCGACAGATGGGTCAGCCCCAGCATTTT.

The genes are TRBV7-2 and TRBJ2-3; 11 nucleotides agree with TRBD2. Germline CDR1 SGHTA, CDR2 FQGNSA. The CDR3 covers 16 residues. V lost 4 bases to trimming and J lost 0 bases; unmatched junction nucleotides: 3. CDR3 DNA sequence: TGTGCCAGCAGCTCCAGACTAGCGGGGAGCACAGATACGCAGTATTTT. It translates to CASSSRLAGSTDTQYF.

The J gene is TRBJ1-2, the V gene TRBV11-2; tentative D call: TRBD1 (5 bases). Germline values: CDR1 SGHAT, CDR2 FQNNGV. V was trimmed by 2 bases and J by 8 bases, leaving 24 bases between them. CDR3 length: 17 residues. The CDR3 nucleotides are TGTGCCAGCAGCTTATTGGCCAGGCGATATGGGGCAGGGGGCTACACCTTC. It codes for CASSLLARRYGAGGYTF.

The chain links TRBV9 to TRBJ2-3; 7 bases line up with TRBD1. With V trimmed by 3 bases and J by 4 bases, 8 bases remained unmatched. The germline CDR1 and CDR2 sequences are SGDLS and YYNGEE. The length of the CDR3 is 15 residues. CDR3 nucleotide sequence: TGTGCCAGCAGCGGGCCGAAAGGGGGCTCAGATACGCAGTATTTT. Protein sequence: CASSGPKGGSDTQYF.

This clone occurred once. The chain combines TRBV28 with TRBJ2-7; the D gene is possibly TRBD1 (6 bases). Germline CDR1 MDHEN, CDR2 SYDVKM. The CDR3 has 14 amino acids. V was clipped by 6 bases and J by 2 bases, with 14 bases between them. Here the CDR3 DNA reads TGTGCCAGCAGAATCGACAGGACACCCTACGAGCAGTACTTC. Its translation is CASRIDRTPYEQYF.

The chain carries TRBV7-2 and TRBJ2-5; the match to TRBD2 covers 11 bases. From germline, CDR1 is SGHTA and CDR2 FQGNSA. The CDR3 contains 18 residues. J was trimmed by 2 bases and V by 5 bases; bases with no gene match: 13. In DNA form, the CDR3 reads TGTGCCAGCAGCAGGGGGCCCTACGGGACTAGCGGACAAGAGACCCAGTACTTC. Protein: CASSRGPYGTSGQETQYF.

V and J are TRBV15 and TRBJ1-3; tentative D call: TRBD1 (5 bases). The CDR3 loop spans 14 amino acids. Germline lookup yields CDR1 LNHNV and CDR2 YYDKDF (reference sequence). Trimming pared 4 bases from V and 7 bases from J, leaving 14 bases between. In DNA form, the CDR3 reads TGTGCCACCAGCAATGGAGACAGCAGCAACACCATATATTTT. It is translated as CATSNGDSSNTIYF.

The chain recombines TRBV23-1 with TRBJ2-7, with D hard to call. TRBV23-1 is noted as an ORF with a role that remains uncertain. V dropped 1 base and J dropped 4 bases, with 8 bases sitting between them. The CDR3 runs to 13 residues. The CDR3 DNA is TGCGCCAGCAGTCAATATGGGCGATACGAGCAGTACTTC. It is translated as CASSQYGRYEQYF.

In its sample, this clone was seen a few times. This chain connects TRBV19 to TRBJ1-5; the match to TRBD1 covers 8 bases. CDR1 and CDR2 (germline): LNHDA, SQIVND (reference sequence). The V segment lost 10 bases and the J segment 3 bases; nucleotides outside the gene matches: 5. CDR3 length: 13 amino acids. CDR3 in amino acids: CATKGQVNQPQHF. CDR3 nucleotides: TGTGCCACCAAGGGACAGGTCAATCAGCCCCAGCATTTT.

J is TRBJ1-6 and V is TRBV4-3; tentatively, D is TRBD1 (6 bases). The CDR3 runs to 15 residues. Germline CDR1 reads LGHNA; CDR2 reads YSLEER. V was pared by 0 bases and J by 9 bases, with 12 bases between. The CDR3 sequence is CASSQELGGSSPLHF. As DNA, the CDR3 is TGCGCCAGCAGCCAAGAATTAGGGGGAAGTTCACCCCTCCACTTT.

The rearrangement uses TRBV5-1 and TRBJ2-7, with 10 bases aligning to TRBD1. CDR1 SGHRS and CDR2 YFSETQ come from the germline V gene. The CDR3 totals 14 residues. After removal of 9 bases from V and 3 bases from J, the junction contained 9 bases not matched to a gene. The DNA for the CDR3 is TGCGCCACCGCTCACGGGGACAGGGGCTACGAGCAGTACTTC. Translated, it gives CATAHGDRGYEQYF.

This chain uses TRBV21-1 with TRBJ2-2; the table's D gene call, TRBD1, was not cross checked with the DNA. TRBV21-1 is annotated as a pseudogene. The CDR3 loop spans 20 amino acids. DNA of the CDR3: TGTGCCAGCAGCAACTCGGGACAGGGACGCGAGACAATCAACACCGGGGAGCTGTTTTTT. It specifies CASSNSGQGRETINTGELFF.